The clone carrying this T cell receptor beta chain showed up just once. The data are from a study of control samples from healthy donors and cancer patients. Using immunoSEQ multiplex PCR, the repertoire was profiled, and TCRdb retains in-frame clones only, with some absent. The sample holds around 95,000 clones, over 80% seen once. Between the trimmed V and J ends, which lost 5 bases and 2 bases, there was a span of 6 bases. Per the germline V gene, CDR1 is MDHEN and CDR2 is SYDVKM. The CDR3 has 12 amino acids. This receptor was identified in a man younger than 40 in good health. The J gene is TRBJ1-2, the V gene TRBV28; D is unresolved. Sequencing used blood. The CDR3 DNA is TGTGCCAGCAGTCCCGGAAACTATGGCTACACCTTC. It is translated as CASSPGNYGYTF.